The clone carrying this T cell receptor (beta chain) was observed a few times. The antigen is not known. Extraction yielded at least 5 micrograms of total RNA per sample. The data stem from a study of blood T cells in healthy people across ages. Whole-study results and caveats: Long-lived and aged donors differed, with more naive CD4+ cells and higher diversity in the long-lived. Estimated diversity, derived from one million T cells, was regarded as an underestimate.

A sample-barcoded 5' primer and a J-beta primer mix were used in a second PCR of roughly 7 to 11 cycles. TCRdb recomputed calls from the 5' RACE reads with MiXCR, one row per CDR3 protein. The table includes 1,800,000 or so distinct CDR3 sequences, around 42% detected once. The CDR3 contains 12 residues. Germline V lookup: CDR1 SQVTM, CDR2 ANQGSEA. V was shortened by 4 bases and J by 5 bases, with 9 bases between the two germline ends. The specimen was blood. V is TRBV29-1 and J is TRBJ2-1; weak D call: TRBD2 (5 bases). The TCR sequence derives from a human donor in good health. DNA of the CDR3: TGCAGCGTTGGAAGGACTGACAATGAGCAGTTCTTC. It is translated as CSVGRTDNEQFF.